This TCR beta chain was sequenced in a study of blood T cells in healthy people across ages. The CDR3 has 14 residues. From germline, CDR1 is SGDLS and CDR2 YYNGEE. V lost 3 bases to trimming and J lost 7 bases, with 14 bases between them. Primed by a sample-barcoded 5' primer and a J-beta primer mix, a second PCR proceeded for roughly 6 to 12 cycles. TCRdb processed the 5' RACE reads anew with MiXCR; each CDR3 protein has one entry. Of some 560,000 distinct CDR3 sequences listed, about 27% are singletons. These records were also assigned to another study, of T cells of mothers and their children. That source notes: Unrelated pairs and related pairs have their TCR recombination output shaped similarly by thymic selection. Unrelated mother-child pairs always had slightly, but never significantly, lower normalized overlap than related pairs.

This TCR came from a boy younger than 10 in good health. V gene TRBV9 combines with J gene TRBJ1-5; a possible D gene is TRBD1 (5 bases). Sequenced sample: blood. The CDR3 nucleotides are TGTGCCAGCAGCGAGGGGTCTCACTCGCAGCCCCAGCATTTT. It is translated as CASSEGSHSQPQHF.